This T cell receptor beta chain was sequenced during a study of post-analysis software for immune sequencing data. Points from the study as a whole: For normalized Chao1 diversity, multiple sclerosis patients scored significantly lower than controls did.

Points on this clonotype: Its antigen is not known.

Unique molecular identifiers featured in each of the TCR beta cDNA libraries. T cells numbering roughly 1 to 11 million yielded cDNA molecules that totaled roughly 500,000. Using its own MiXCR run on the PCR reads, TCRdb lists one record per CDR3 protein. The data contain more than 450,000 distinct CDR3 sequences, around a third of them seen just once; the ten biggest clones take up about 5.6%. Material: blood. The clonotype was recovered from a girl under 18 with multiple sclerosis.

In nucleotides, the CDR3 is TGTGCCAGCAGCTTTAGCTCGTCGGGCTCCACTGAAGCTTTCTTT. This translates into CASSFSSSGSTEAFF. This chain links TRBV13 with TRBJ1-1; D is ambiguous. Germline V CDR1 and CDR2: PRHDT, FYEKMQ (reference sequence). This CDR3 is 15 amino acids long. Trimming took off 3 bases at V and 4 bases at J, with 15 bases between the two ends.